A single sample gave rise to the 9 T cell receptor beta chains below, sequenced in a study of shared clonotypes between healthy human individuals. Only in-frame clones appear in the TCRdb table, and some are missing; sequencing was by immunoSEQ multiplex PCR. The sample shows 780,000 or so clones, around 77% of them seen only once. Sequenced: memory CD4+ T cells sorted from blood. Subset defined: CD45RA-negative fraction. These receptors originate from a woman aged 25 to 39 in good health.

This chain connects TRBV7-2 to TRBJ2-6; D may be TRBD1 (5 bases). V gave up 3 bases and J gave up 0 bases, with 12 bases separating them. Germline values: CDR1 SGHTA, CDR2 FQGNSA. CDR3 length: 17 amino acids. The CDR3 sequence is CASSFVRTLSGANVLTF. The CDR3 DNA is TGTGCCAGCAGCTTTGTACGGACACTCTCTGGGGCCAACGTCCTGACTTTC.

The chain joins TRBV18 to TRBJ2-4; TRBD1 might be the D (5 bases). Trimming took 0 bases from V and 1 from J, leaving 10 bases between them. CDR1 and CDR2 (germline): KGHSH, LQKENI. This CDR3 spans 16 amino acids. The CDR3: CASSPPSNRAKNIQYF. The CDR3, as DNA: TGTGCCAGCTCACCACCGAGCAACAGGGCCAAAAACATTCAGTACTTC.

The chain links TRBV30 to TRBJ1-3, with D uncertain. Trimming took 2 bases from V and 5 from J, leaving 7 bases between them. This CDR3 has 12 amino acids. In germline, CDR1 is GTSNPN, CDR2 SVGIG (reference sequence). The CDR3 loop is CAWSLGRNTIYF. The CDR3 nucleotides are TGTGCCTGGAGTTTGGGGAGAAACACCATATATTTT.

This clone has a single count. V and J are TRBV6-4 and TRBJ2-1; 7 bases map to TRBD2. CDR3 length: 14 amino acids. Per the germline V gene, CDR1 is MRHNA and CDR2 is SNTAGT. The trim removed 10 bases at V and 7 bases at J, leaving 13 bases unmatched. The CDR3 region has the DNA TGTGCCAACTCCCGCCGACTAGCTCGAAATGAGCAGTTCTTC. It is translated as CANSRRLARNEQFF.

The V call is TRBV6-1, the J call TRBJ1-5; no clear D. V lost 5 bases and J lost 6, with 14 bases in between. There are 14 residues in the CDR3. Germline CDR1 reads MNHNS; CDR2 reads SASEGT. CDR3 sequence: CASSTGLGGQPQHF. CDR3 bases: TGTGCCAGCAGTACGGGTCTCGGAGGTCAGCCCCAGCATTTT.

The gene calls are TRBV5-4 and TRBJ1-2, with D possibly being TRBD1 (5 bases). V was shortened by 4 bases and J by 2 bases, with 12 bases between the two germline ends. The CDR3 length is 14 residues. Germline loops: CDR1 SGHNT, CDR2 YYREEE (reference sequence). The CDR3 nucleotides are TGTGCCAGCAGCACTGGGACGGCCAACTATGGCTACACCTTC. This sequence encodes CASSTGTANYGYTF. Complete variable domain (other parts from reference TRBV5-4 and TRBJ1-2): ETGVTQSPTHLIKTRGQQVTLRCSSQSGHNTVSWYQQALGQGPQFIFQYYREEENGRGNFPPRFSGLQFPNYSSELNVNALELDDSALYLCASSTGTANYGYTFGSGTRLTVV.

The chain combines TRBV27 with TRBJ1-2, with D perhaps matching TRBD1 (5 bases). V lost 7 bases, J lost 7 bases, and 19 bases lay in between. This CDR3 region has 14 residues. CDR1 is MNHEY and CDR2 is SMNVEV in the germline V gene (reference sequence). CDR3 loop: CASNDVRGIGGYTF. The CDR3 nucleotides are TGTGCCAGCAATGACGTACGGGGGATCGGTGGCTACACCTTC.

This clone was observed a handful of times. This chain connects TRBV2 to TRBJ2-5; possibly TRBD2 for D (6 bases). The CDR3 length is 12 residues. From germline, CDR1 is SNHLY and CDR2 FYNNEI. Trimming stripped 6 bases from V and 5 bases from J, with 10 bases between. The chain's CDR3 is CASSGTHETQYF. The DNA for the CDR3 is TGTGCCAGCAGCGGGACTCACGAGACCCAGTACTTC.

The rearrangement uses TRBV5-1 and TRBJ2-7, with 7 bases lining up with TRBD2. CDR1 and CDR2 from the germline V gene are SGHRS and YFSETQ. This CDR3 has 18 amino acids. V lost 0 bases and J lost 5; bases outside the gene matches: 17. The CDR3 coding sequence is TGCGCCAGCAGCTTGGCCTCTGCCCCCGGCGGGAGAAGGGACGAGCAGTACTTC. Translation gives CASSLASAPGGRRDEQYF.